The next 13 T cell receptor beta chains were all read from a single sample in a study of blood T cell dynamics during melanoma immunotherapy. Profiled with immunoSEQ multiplex PCR; TCRdb holds only in-frame clones, not every one. The sample holds about 12,000 clones, just under 90% seen once. Time point given: pre-treatment baseline. Source: blood, taken from a patient treated with checkpoint blockade. These receptor sequences come from a human donor with melanoma.

The gene calls are TRBV28 and TRBJ1-6, with D unclear. Germline loops: CDR1 MDHEN, CDR2 SYDVKM. The CDR3 consists of 14 residues. Trimming took 6 bases from V and 0 from J, leaving 6 bases between them. Here the CDR3 DNA reads TGTGCCAGCAGCCCGAGCTCCTATAATTCACCCCTCCACTTT. Translation gives CASSPSSYNSPLHF.

The genes are TRBV7-3 and TRBJ2-2; D is unclear. V was cut by 1 base and J by 3 bases, with 6 bases left in between. The CDR3 contains 14 residues. Germline values: CDR1 SGHTA, CDR2 FQGTGA. CDR3 loop: CASSLIPYTGELFF. DNA for the CDR3: TGTGCCAGCAGCTTAATACCGTACACCGGGGAGCTGTTTTTT. Together with reference TRBV7-3 and TRBJ2-2, the CDR3 gives the full variable domain: GAGVSQTPSNKVTEKGKYVELRCDPISGHTALYWYRQSLGQGPEFLIYFQGTGAADDSGLPNDRFFAVRPEGSVSTLKIQRTERGDSAVYLCASSLIPYTGELFFGEGSRLTVL.

This rearrangement joins TRBV27 to TRBJ1-5, with D uncertain. V lost 1 base and J lost 4, with 17 bases in between. Germline CDR1 reads MNHEY; CDR2 reads SMNVEV (reference sequence). The CDR3 covers 17 residues. The CDR3 sequence is CASSLLGKGNRNQPQHF. The CDR3 DNA sequence: TGTGCCAGCAGTTTATTGGGTAAAGGTAATAGGAATCAGCCCCAGCATTTT.

This sequence joins TRBV7-2 and TRBJ1-5, with TRBD1 identical over 9 bases. The CDR3 covers 15 residues. The J segment lost 4 bases and the V segment lost 6 bases, leaving 7 bases of the junction unmatched. Germline V CDR1 and CDR2: SGHTA, FQGNSA. CDR3 nucleotides: TGTGCCAGCAGGCCGACAGGGGGGGGAAATCAGCCCCAGCATTTT. This translates into CASRPTGGGNQPQHF.

The chain combines TRBV28 with TRBJ2-6, with no clear D. Trimming took off 1 base at V and 0 bases at J, with 16 bases between the two ends. This CDR3 has 19 residues. Germline V gives CDR1 MDHEN, CDR2 SYDVKM. CDR3: CASSLSLQEEFSGANVLTF. As DNA, the CDR3 is TGTGCCAGCAGTTTATCTCTCCAGGAAGAATTCTCTGGGGCCAACGTCCTGACTTTC. The full variable domain, with the rest looked up from reference TRBV28 and TRBJ2-6, is DVKVTQSSRYLVKRTGEKVFLECVQDMDHENMFWYRQDPGLGLRLIYFSYDVKMKEKGDIPEGYSVSREKKERFSLILESASTNQTSMYLCASSLSLQEEFSGANVLTFGAGSRLTVL.

The chain recombines TRBV7-8 with TRBJ1-5; D unclear. Trimming cost V 2 bases and J 6 bases, with 8 bases left between them. Germline lookup yields CDR1 SGHVS and CDR2 FQNEAQ. The length of the CDR3 is 13 residues. DNA for the CDR3: TGTGCCAGCAGCTTATTAACGTTTCAGCCCCAGCATTTT. This encodes CASSLLTFQPQHF. Combining the CDR3 with reference TRBV7-8 and TRBJ1-5 gives the whole variable domain GAGVSQSPRYKVAKRGQDVALRCDPISGHVSLFWYQQALGQGPEFLTYFQNEAQLDKSGLPSDRFFAERPEGSVSTLKIQRTQQEDSAVYLCASSLLTFQPQHFGDGTRLSIL.

This clone was picked up one time. The chain couples TRBV7-2 to TRBJ1-3; tentative D call: TRBD1 (6 bases). This CDR3 has 16 amino acids. CDR1 and CDR2 (germline): SGHTA, FQGNSA. V was pared by 5 bases and J by 0 bases, with 14 bases between. CDR3 loop: CASSPHRTDSGNTIYF. In nucleotides, the CDR3 is TGTGCCAGCAGCCCGCATAGGACAGACTCTGGAAACACCATATATTTT.

The chain joins TRBV10-3 to TRBJ2-3; possibly TRBD1 or TRBD2 for D (5 bases each). Trimming cost V 0 bases and J 2 bases, with 18 bases left between them. There are 18 residues in the CDR3. Germline lookup yields CDR1 ENHRY and CDR2 SYGVKD. As DNA, the CDR3 is TGTGCCATCAGTGAGTCACCACCCGGGACGGCTCACACAGATACGCAGTATTTT. Protein sequence: CAISESPPGTAHTDTQYF.

This chain joins TRBV28 and TRBJ1-5; no clear D gene. Trimming pared 6 bases from V and 3 bases from J, leaving 12 bases between. Germline V lookup: CDR1 MDHEN, CDR2 SYDVKM. This CDR3 has 14 amino acids. CDR3 DNA: TGTGCCAGCAGCTTCACAGAACCCAATCAGCCCCAGCATTTT. It specifies CASSFTEPNQPQHF. Based on the CDR3 plus reference TRBV28 and TRBJ1-5, the full variable domain is DVKVTQSSRYLVKRTGEKVFLECVQDMDHENMFWYRQDPGLGLRLIYFSYDVKMKEKGDIPEGYSVSREKKERFSLILESASTNQTSMYLCASSFTEPNQPQHFGDGTRLSIL.

In regard to this clone: This probably arose from a read error, given a far larger clone one base away. CDR3: CTSSLGPDGANTGELFF. Written as DNA, the CDR3 is TGCACCAGCAGCCTAGGCCCGGATGGGGCGAACACCGGGGAGCTGTTTTTT. V usage is TRBV1 and J usage is TRBJ2-2. TRBV1 is an annotated pseudogene. This CDR3 comprises 17 residues.

This clone was detected a few times. The chain is built from TRBV6-1 and TRBJ1-3; D remains unclear. Trimming left V 3 bases short and J 0 bases short, with 9 bases between. CDR1 MNHNS and CDR2 SASEGT come from the germline V gene. This CDR3 contains 15 residues. The CDR3: CASSDATDSGNTIYF. The DNA of the CDR3 is TGTGCCAGCAGTGATGCCACGGACTCTGGAAACACCATATATTTT.

This clone came up once. This chain uses TRBV13 with TRBJ1-1, with D uncertain. Trimming removed 2 bases from V and 3 bases from J, with 10 bases in between. This CDR3 comprises 14 residues. The germline V gene has CDR1 PRHDT and CDR2 FYEKMQ (reference sequence). The CDR3: CASSLYGEHTEAFF. CDR3 sequence (DNA): TGTGCCAGCAGCTTATACGGGGAGCACACTGAAGCTTTCTTT.

The chain carries TRBV19 and TRBJ2-1, with 9 nucleotides matching TRBD1. V lost 5 bases and J lost 7; bases outside the gene matches: 6. CDR1 is LNHDA and CDR2 is SQIVND in the germline V gene (reference sequence). The CDR3 sequence is 14 residues long. The CDR3 coding sequence is TGTGCCAGTAGTTTGGGGACAGGGTTAAATGAGCAGTTCTTC. As protein: CASSLGTGLNEQFF.